A single sample gave rise to the 14 T cell receptor beta chains below, sequenced in a study of Graves' ophthalmopathy and Graves' hyperthyroidism. Scientists amplified the TCR beta CDR3 regions from RNA transcripts. HTBI primers primed a first-round RT-PCR, and a second-round multiplex PCR followed. Using its own MiXCR run on the multiplex PCR reads, TCRdb lists one record per CDR3 protein. The repertoire consists of about 390,000 distinct CDR3 sequences, with about 18% occurring once and the leading ten covering approximately 2.4%. The source material was peripheral blood. Every receptor here comes from an adult woman with stable Graves' hyperthyroidism.

In its sample, this clonotype was seen many times. The chain joins TRBV28 to TRBJ2-7, with TRBD1 matching over 9 bases. The CDR3 extends over 14 amino acids. Germline CDR1 MDHEN, CDR2 SYDVKM. With 4 bases clipped from V and 4 bases from J, the junction kept 5 bases outside the gene matches. The CDR3, as DNA: TGTGCCAGCAGTTACAGGGGGCGATTGTACGAGCAGTACTTC. It encodes CASSYRGRLYEQYF.

This clonotype was seen a handful of times. V is TRBV29-1 and J is TRBJ1-1; the match to TRBD1 covers 9 bases. This CDR3 has 15 amino acids. J gave up 3 bases and V 4 bases, and 9 bases lay outside the gene matches. Per germline, CDR1 SQVTM and CDR2 ANQGSEA. This CDR3 is CSVVRRDRGYTEAFF. Written as DNA, the CDR3 is TGCAGCGTTGTCCGGCGAGACAGGGGGTACACTGAAGCTTTCTTT. Variable domain in full (rest from reference TRBV29-1 and TRBJ1-1): SAVISQKPSRDICQRGTSLTIQCQVDSQVTMMFWYRQQPGQSLTLIATANQGSEATYESGFVIDKFPISRPNLTFSTLTVSNMSPEDSSIYLCSVVRRDRGYTEAFFGQGTRLTVV.

This clonotype has at least ten counts. The genes are TRBV5-1 and TRBJ2-5; maybe TRBD2 (7 bases). The CDR3 totals 16 residues. V was trimmed by 0 bases and J by 5 bases, leaving 17 bases between them. Germline V gene lookup returns CDR1 SGHRS and CDR2 YFSETQ. In DNA, the CDR3 is TGCGCCAGCAGCTTGGAAGGGGGGGGCGGAAGGGAGACCCAGTACTTC. It codes for CASSLEGGGGRETQYF.

In this sample, this clonotype turned up many times. The genes are TRBV20-1 and TRBJ1-1; D unresolved. In germline, CDR1 is DFQATT, CDR2 SNEGSKA (reference sequence). The CDR3 length is 16 residues. Between the trimmed V and J ends, which lost 2 bases and 0 bases, there was a span of 16 bases. Here the CDR3 reads CSARRFGSMMNTEAFF. The CDR3 DNA sequence: TGCAGTGCTAGAAGGTTTGGCTCTATGATGAACACTGAAGCTTTCTTT.

There are a few counts of this clonotype. V usage is TRBV4-2 and J usage is TRBJ2-1; 12 bases match TRBD1. The CDR3 length is 18 residues. J was trimmed by 3 bases and V by 3 bases; bases with no gene match: 9. CDR1 and CDR2 from the germline V gene are LGHNA and YNFKEQ. CDR3 in DNA: TGTGCCAGCAGCCATCTCCAGGGACAGGGGGCGAGCTACAATGAGCAGTTCTTC. Translating gives CASSHLQGQGASYNEQFF.

This clonotype was counted ten times or more. The gene calls are TRBV5-1 and TRBJ2-7, with 12 bases aligning to TRBD2. The CDR3 totals 17 residues. V trimming: 5 bases; J trimming: 1 base; junction bases outside the gene matches: 10. Germline-derived CDR1 and CDR2 are SGHRS and YFSETQ. CDR3 loop: CASRARTSGNASYEQYF. CDR3 sequence (DNA): TGCGCCAGCAGAGCCCGGACTAGCGGGAATGCGTCCTACGAGCAGTACTTC.

This clonotype was detected many times. The chain combines TRBV15 with TRBJ1-5; D is possibly TRBD1 (6 bases). V dropped 1 base and J dropped 7 bases, with 17 bases sitting between them. Germline V gene lookup returns CDR1 LNHNV and CDR2 YYDKDF (reference sequence). This CDR3 is built from 16 residues. CDR3 residues: CATSRASGGAEQPQHF. CDR3 in DNA: TGTGCCACCAGCAGAGCCAGCGGGGGGGCTGAGCAGCCCCAGCATTTT.

This clonotype was counted ten times or more. The genes are TRBV19 and TRBJ2-7, with D perhaps being TRBD1 or TRBD2 (5 bases each). The germline gives CDR1 LNHDA, CDR2 SQIVND (reference sequence). Between the trimmed V and J ends, which lost 5 bases and 3 bases, there was a span of 14 bases. The CDR3 runs to 14 residues. The CDR3 sequence: CASSHRDEGYEQYF. The CDR3 nucleotides are TGTGCCAGTAGTCACCGGGACGAGGGCTACGAGCAGTACTTC.

This clonotype came up a few times. The chain uses TRBV29-1 and TRBJ1-2; D gene uncertain. The germline V and J ends were trimmed by 3 bases and 3 bases, with 14 bases remaining between them. Per germline, CDR1 SQVTM and CDR2 ANQGSEA. The CDR3 extends over 14 amino acids. The CDR3: CSVDRAVIDYGYTF. CDR3 in DNA: TGCAGCGTTGATAGGGCAGTAATTGACTATGGCTACACCTTC. Combining the CDR3 with reference TRBV29-1 and TRBJ1-2 gives the whole variable domain SAVISQKPSRDICQRGTSLTIQCQVDSQVTMMFWYRQQPGQSLTLIATANQGSEATYESGFVIDKFPISRPNLTFSTLTVSNMSPEDSSIYLCSVDRAVIDYGYTFGSGTRLTVV.

The chain uses TRBV18 and TRBJ2-5, with 9 nucleotides matching TRBD1. Germline CDR1 is KGHSH and CDR2 is LQKENI. CDR3 length: 14 amino acids. V was clipped by 4 bases and J by 2 bases; unmatched bases: 2. The CDR3 DNA is TGTGCCAGCTCACGTGGGACAGGGCAAGAGACCCAGTACTTC. Amino acids: CASSRGTGQETQYF.

This clonotype was seen repeatedly, ten times or more. V is TRBV19 and J is TRBJ2-5; tentatively, D is TRBD1 or TRBD2 (5 bases each). CDR1 and CDR2 (germline): LNHDA, SQIVND (reference sequence). The ends were cut back, 8 bases at V and 1 base at J, with 8 bases in the middle. This CDR3 comprises 12 residues. Here the CDR3 DNA reads TGTGCCAGTGGGACGTTCCAAGAGACCCAGTACTTC. It is translated as CASGTFQETQYF.

The gene calls are TRBV7-2 and TRBJ2-3; 10 nucleotides line up with TRBD1. CDR3 length: 14 residues. Germline V gene sequence: CDR1 SGHTA, CDR2 FQGNSA. With V trimmed by 4 bases and J by 4 bases, 2 bases remained unmatched. CDR3 protein: CASSSDRGPDTQYF. The CDR3 bases are TGTGCCAGCAGCTCAGACAGGGGGCCAGATACGCAGTATTTT.

The J gene is TRBJ2-5, the V gene TRBV6-1; a weak D match, TRBD1 (7 bases). The germline V gene has CDR1 MNHNS and CDR2 SASEGT. This CDR3 contains 15 residues. V dropped 1 base and J dropped 4 bases, with 13 bases sitting between them. CDR3 sequence reads: CASSEGQGGSETQYF. The CDR3 DNA sequence: TGTGCCAGCAGTGAAGGACAGGGAGGTTCAGAGACCCAGTACTTC.

The chain combines TRBV12-3 or TRBV12-4 with TRBJ1-1; D unresolved. V was cut by 4 bases and J by 1 base, with 13 bases left in between. The CDR3 extends over 15 amino acids. CDR3 sequence reads: CASSSAGQRNTEAFF. The CDR3 DNA reads TGTGCCAGCAGTTCCGCCGGGCAGAGGAACACTGAAGCTTTCTTT.